This T cell receptor (beta chain) derives from a study of T-cell memory formation after mild COVID-19 (dated by TCRdb to the early 2020s). Study-wide context: TCR sequence clusters from the two donors were found to be largely donor specific. Longitudinal TCRalpha and TCRbeta repertoire sequencing tracked T-cell clones expanding and contracting after mild COVID-19 in a couple of donors. The cohort comprised two young, previously healthy adult volunteers, one female and one male. What the authors observed across the whole study: SARS-CoV-2 specificity of the second-wave clones peaking on day 37 was not confirmed. Only two mild cases were covered in the study, and larger cohorts including severe cases with pre-infection samples were considered necessary. Clones contracting from day 15 to 85 had balanced CD4/CD8 phenotypes, while a second wave expanding from day 15 to 37 was biased towards CD4+. Contracting CD4+ clones were found mainly in CM and EM memory subsets, while CD8+ clones were enriched in EMRA. Some responding clones were detected in pre-infection memory, which suggested that pre-existing cross-reactive memory T cells had joined the SARS-CoV-2 response.

The junction carries 16 bases between V and J, which are trimmed by 6 bases and 1 base respectively. Per the germline V gene, MDHEN is the CDR1 and SYDVKM is the CDR2. Reading from cysteine to valine, the CDR3 counts 15 amino acids. Only the CDR3 DNA is retained, 45 bases long and in frame from the first base. The run used an Illumina NovaSeq 6000. TCRalpha and TCRbeta cDNA libraries were built by 5'RACE with constant-segment primers, adding sample barcodes and unique molecular identifiers. Trizol reagent was used to extract RNA from every sample. Library amplification was performed in two PCR steps, and a second sample barcode and Illumina TruSeq adapters were introduced in the second step. Sequencing of the libraries was done on an Illumina NovaSeq, producing 2 x 150 bp paired-end reads. The paper's data handling went like this. Reads were demultiplexed and collapsed into UMI-guided consensus sequences with migec v1.2.7. Using mixcr v2.1.11, UMI consensuses were aligned to TRA and TRB V and J templates and then assembled into clonotypes. Expanded or contracted clonotypes were those called significant by both edgeR and NoisET, with noise models trained on biological replicates. edgeR calls used a false discovery rate-adjusted p below 0.01 and a log2 fold-change threshold of 1. PCA with hierarchical clustering of max-normalized trajectories of the 1000 most abundant clonotypes was used as exploratory dynamics analysis. Each responding clone was given a CD4 or CD8 phenotype based on the CD4+ and CD8+ repertoires, which had been sequenced separately. TCRdb passed the public sequencing reads through fastp at Q25 and MiXCR, retaining productive beta sequences. Duplicate CDR3 protein sequences are folded into a single record with the most common DNA and genes. TCRdb's processing, not the authors' own work, is the source of the V and J calls. The sample table holds around 82,000 distinct CDR3 sequences, of which roughly 13% were seen once. Around two fifths of the sample rests with the top ten.

About this clonotype itself: Its target antigen remains unknown. Per-base qualities were not stored, and no clone one base away is much larger.

Ficoll-Paque density gradient centrifugation was used to isolate PBMCs. The sequencing input was PBMCs or a T cell subset sorted from them (not recorded which). The receptor comes from a man between 18 and 29 years old who had mild COVID-19 (a few samples of this study predate the infection). The sample titles of this study are shuffled in the database, so cell type and time point are left out; the donor was told from shared clones. The chain is assembled from TRBV28 and TRBJ2-7; no confident D gene assignment can be made. In nucleotides, the sequence is TGTGCCAGCAGCCCCAACCATCGAGCATCCTACGAGCAGTACGTC. The resulting protein is CASSPNHRASYEQYV.